This TCR beta chain emerged from a study of cytomegalovirus exposure and HLA in healthy donors (dated by TCRdb to 2017 to 2019). Study-wide context: In an earlier analysis of approximately 500 of the donors, under 300 Gb of sequence data and 120 million or so unique TCR beta sequences from 150 million to 200 million T cells were reported. In an earlier analysis of more than 550 of the donors, high-throughput TCR beta sequencing was used to judge whether each TCR beta V gene segment behaved as functional or pseudogenic. Donor age, sex, ethnicity and CMV serostatus were collected together with the repertoire data. Of the roughly 400 genotyped donors, roughly 85% fell in the genetic ancestry cluster associated with self-reported Caucasian donors. On average, around 240,000 unique TCR beta nucleotide sequences were sequenced per donor among fewer than 500 genotyped donors of the cohort, with roughly 18% of those sequences being non-productive. Typing coverage varied by locus: 629-630 donors for A, B, C, DRB1 and DQB1; some 520 for DQA1; approximately 610 for DPA1; 450 to 480 for DPB1. High-throughput TCR immunosequencing, statistical association of individual TCRs with disease status, and machine learning were combined to predict cytomegalovirus infection status. Rather than using new phenotypic data, the later analysis identified candidate immune exposures from TCR beta sequences and from how often those sequences occurred across donors. The study was designed to test whether signatures of past pathogen exposure could be identified by cataloging public T cell receptors. In a later analysis, previously published TCR beta repertoires from several hundred donors were re-analyzed and high-resolution HLA genotyping was added so that TCR occurrence patterns could be studied. Using immunosequencing, the study profiled T cell repertoires from about 610 subjects and related those repertoires to cytomegalovirus serostatus. An early release that covered about 640 HLA-typed donors contained about 300 gigabases of sequencing data and around 85 million unique TCR sequences. In a later genetic analysis, genome-wide SNP genotypes for about three fifths of the 666 donors were used, and that subset was treated as a discovery cohort. Besides the first cohort of approximately 710 subjects, a separate validation cohort made up of over 95 different subjects was used. Because of strong linkage in the cohort, roughly five DR-DQ haplotypes were treated as single units for association and clustering. Every discovery cohort repertoire had been produced on one sequencing platform. Class I and class II HLA loci were covered by the typing at four-digit resolution. Results and caveats for the whole study, not just this receptor: An association between a missense DCLRE1C variant and V-gene and J-gene trimming of TCR beta chains was found in a later genetic analysis and replicated in an independent cohort. A later analysis associated roughly 17,000 TCR beta sequences with specific HLA alleles at a false discovery rate of 0.05. Broadly in line with IMGT annotations, most TCR beta V segments showed up in productive rearrangements about 87% or about 30% of the time in an earlier analysis of some 590 of the donors. For the cohort, immune exposure information was limited to CMV serostatus. A cluster of highly shared sequence variants was judged likely to be a technical artifact of the sequencing pipeline. Because HLA typing was missing for some donors at each locus, association tests included only the typed subset. The classifier was reported to diagnose cytomegalovirus status with high specificity and sensitivity in both the original and validation cohorts. In the study, around 160 TCR beta chains were listed as associated with cytomegalovirus. Because counts were too low, more than 15 rarely observed V segments, including chromosome 9 orphons, were left out of the earlier analysis of about 500 of the donors. Because the 87-base-pair reads could not distinguish some IMGT-functional V segments, including TRBV6-2 and TRBV6-3, those segments were excluded. It was suggested by the authors that the approach could potentially be generalized to other disease states and immunological phenotypes. Correlated functional status among segregating V segments might reflect linkage disequilibrium, but an unknown experimental factor could not be ruled out. Presence/absence analyses assumed roughly uniform sequencing depth across donors, an assumption that may not hold. A further reported finding was that TCR beta sequences accurately predicted the HLA-A and HLA-B alleles for most subjects in the first cohort. A later analysis found that most CMV-associated TCR beta chains appeared HLA-restricted, with HLA associations seemingly driven largely by CMV exposure. A later analysis found that HLA-associated TCR beta chains were more clonally expanded and had lower generation probabilities than equally common non-associated chains. In this cohort, only TCR beta chains were sequenced, and detectable features were limited by the absence of alpha or paired-chain data. Assigning TCR associations to individual alleles was difficult when HLA alleles, especially DR and DQ, strongly co-occurred. In a later analysis, the rate of TCR association differed among HLA loci, with DRB1 alleles having the most associated TCRs and HLA-C alleles having the fewest. Across donors, most TCR sequences were observed very rarely, whereas some public TCRs were present in many individuals. According to a later genetic analysis, donors in an Asian-associated ancestry cluster had fewer N-insertions in productive TCRs than the approximately 610-donor mean. A few of the identified cytomegalovirus-associated TCR beta chains were confirmed in vitro to be specific for cytomegalovirus antigens. A later analysis reported that several top co-occurrence clusters appeared linked to parvovirus B19, influenza, CMV and Epstein-Barr virus.

V is reduced by 3 bases and J by 9 bases, leaving a spacing of 10 bases between them. The CDR3 runs 12 amino acids, cysteine and phenylalanine included. Just CDR3 DNA is preserved here, 36 bases in frame from base 1. CDR1 and CDR2, per the germline V gene (reference sequence), are WNHNN and SYGVQD. Comments on this clone: Its target antigen remains unknown. No qualities accompany the bases; no much larger clone lies one base away.

The method behind the library was the immunoSEQ multiplex PCR assay. The multiplex PCR relied on a mix of 60 forward primers for TCR Vbeta segments and 13 reverse primers for TCR Jbeta segments. The CDR3 region of rearranged TCR beta genes was amplified from genomic DNA by a multiplex PCR assay. Amplified TCR beta libraries were sequenced as 87-base-pair reads on the Illumina HiSeq System. The paper's data handling went like this. A later analysis counted approximately 76 million unique TCR beta chains across the 650 to 800 repertoires, and approximately 11 million of these chains were shared by at least two donors. Raw reads were error-corrected and collapsed into unique sequences with a nearest-neighbor algorithm that merged closely related sequences to remove PCR and sequencing errors. CDR3 sequences were aligned to IMGT reference sequences to assign V, D and J gene segments. For a sequence to be retained, at least a six-nucleotide match to both a V gene segment and a J gene segment was required. Rearrangements were classified as productive when the CDR3 lacked stop codons and remained in frame with V and J, and all other rearrangements were classified as non-productive. Following IMGT convention, CDR3 was defined as the stretch from the second conserved V-encoded cysteine up to the conserved J-encoded phenylalanine. The earlier analysis of about 560 of the donors excluded any sequence lacking an unambiguous match to a single V gene segment. In an earlier analysis of roughly 600 of the donors, a V segment was called functional when productive rearrangements were above 56.7%, and segregating when the standard deviation between donors exceeded 5%. A statistical classification framework was built to diagnose cytomegalovirus status from the catalog of TCR beta chain sequences. In a later analysis, V and J genes were assigned by comparing TCR nucleotide sequences against IMGT/GENE-DB human TR gene sequences. The TCRdist pipeline was used in a later analysis to assign CDR3 sequences and most-parsimonious VDJ recombination scenarios. A later analysis defined each TCR beta chain by its CDR3 amino acid sequence plus V-gene family, and excluded reads lacking a unique V-gene family. A later analysis removed 550 to 650 highly shared, low-generation-probability nucleotide sequences to deal with suspected cross-contamination and a sequencing artifact. In a later analysis, a clonal expansion index for each public chain was calculated from normalized within-repertoire ranks of inferred template counts. A later analysis computed generation probabilities with a VDJ recombination model fitted to out-of-frame rearrangements, and checked the results against IGoR. In a later analysis, TCR-TCR, TCR-HLA and TCR-CMV co-occurrence was scored with hypergeometric tests, and a repertoire-size bias correction was applied to TCR pairs. A later analysis estimated false discovery rates by permuting HLA or CMV assignments 20 times. In a later analysis, co-occurring TCRs were grouped with DBSCAN, and TCRdist sequence similarity was added when clustering was performed within HLA-allele-positive subsets. For co-occurrence clustering, repertoires with fewer than 30,000 or more than 120,000 public chains were excluded, along with roughly five repertoires with anomalous nucleotide sharing. TCRdb took over this immuneACCESS table, retaining in-frame rearrangements with V and J assigned. Such tables are incomplete; in checked studies, under half of the missing clones stem from an unresolved V gene, and the remainder is unexplained. The V and J calls and clone size are taken from that table; D and trimming were inferred from the DNA. Here the sample has roughly 180,000 clones; roughly 80% occur a single time. The top ten hold 1.3% of the sample.

The cohort comprised some 730 healthy bone marrow donors. Cohort members were all nominally healthy when sampled, although unrecorded immune exposures were likely present. The donor was CMV seronegative and was included in the group of under 450 seronegative cohort members. A peripheral blood sample was collected from each donor, and TCR beta sequencing was performed on peripheral blood mononuclear cells. The Qiagen DNeasy Blood Extraction Kit was used to extract genomic DNA from the blood cell samples. The receptor's source is a young man in good health and CMV-seronegative. The sequence is built from TRBV10-1 and TRBJ2-3; perhaps TRBD1 is the D gene, with 5 bases matching. Sequencing was done on a sample of PBMCs. The CDR3 here reads CASSDQGETQYF. The DNA reads TGCGCCAGCAGTGACCAGGGTGAAACGCAGTATTTT.